A single sample is the source of the 19 T cell receptor beta chains below, sequenced in a study of blood T cell repertoires in COVID-19. Method: immunoSEQ multiplex PCR; TCRdb's copy keeps in-frame clones and lacks some. The top ten hold 1.5% to 1.9% of the sample, which has under 200,000 clones, roughly four fifths seen once. Sequenced sample: peripheral blood. Source of these receptors: a human donor in a cohort sampled during active COVID-19.

The chain links TRBV24-1 to TRBJ2-1; TRBD2 aligns across 9 bases. The germline CDR1 and CDR2 sequences are KGHDR and SFDVKD. The junction had 4 bases not matched to a gene; V was cut back by 3 bases and J by 8 bases. This CDR3 spans 14 amino acids. CDR3 nucleotides: TGTGCCACCAGTGATAGCGGGAGGAGGGATGAGCAGTTCTTC. Amino acid sequence: CATSDSGRRDEQFF.

This clone was recorded only once. This chain links TRBV6-2 or TRBV6-3 with TRBJ1-4; 9 bases fit TRBD1. Germline values: CDR1 MNHEY, CDR2 SVGEGT. V lost 1 base and J lost 6; bases outside the gene matches: 3. This CDR3 is 15 amino acids long. CDR3 bases: TGTGCCAGCAGTTACTACGGACAGGGGTATGAAAAACTGTTTTTT. Translation gives CASSYYGQGYEKLFF.

V gene TRBV20-1 combines with J gene TRBJ2-7, with D perhaps matching TRBD1 (6 bases). The germline V and J ends were trimmed by 3 bases and 1 base, with 10 bases remaining between them. This CDR3 spans 13 amino acids. Germline CDR1 is DFQATT and CDR2 is SNEGSKA (reference sequence). As DNA, the CDR3 is TGCAGTGCTAGTGGGGACATATCCTACGAGCAGTACTTC. Its translation is CSASGDISYEQYF.

This clone appeared a few times. This chain uses TRBV5-4 with TRBJ2-1; TRBD1 matches at 7 bases. CDR3 length: 15 residues. Trimming at V came to 1 base and at J to 2 bases, leaving 3 bases not matched to a gene. Per germline, CDR1 SGHNT and CDR2 YYREEE (reference sequence). CDR3 protein: CASSLFDRAYNEQFF. CDR3 coding DNA: TGTGCCAGCAGCTTGTTTGACAGGGCCTACAATGAGCAGTTCTTC.

The chain joins TRBV9 to TRBJ1-6, with 7 bases identical to TRBD1. The J segment lost 7 bases and the V segment lost 3 bases, leaving 4 bases of the junction unmatched. CDR1 is SGDLS and CDR2 is YYNGEE in the germline V gene. The CDR3 runs to 14 residues. The CDR3 protein is CASSARDRNSPLHF. The DNA of the CDR3 is TGTGCCAGCAGCGCCCGGGACAGAAATTCACCCCTCCACTTT.

Remarks on this clone: Other nucleotide sequences in the sample specify the same CDR3. The chain employs TRBV2 and TRBJ1-6; TRBD1 aligns across 11 bases. This CDR3 region has 15 residues. Germline assignment: CDR1 SNHLY and CDR2 FYNNEI. V lost 6 bases to trimming and J lost 3 bases; unmatched junction nucleotides: 1. The CDR3 DNA reads as TGTGCCAGCAGGGGGACAGGGGGCTATAATTCACCCCTCCACTTT. Its translation is CASRGTGGYNSPLHF.

The chain recombines TRBV3-1 (or the pseudogene TRBV3-2) with TRBJ1-3; maybe TRBD1 (6 bases). Germline loops: CDR1 LGHDT, CDR2 YNNKEL (reference sequence). Trimming shortened V by 3 bases and J by 3 bases, and 15 bases separated the two germline ends. There are 16 residues in the CDR3. CDR3 nucleotides: TGTGCCAGCAGCCACTCGGACAGTAGAGGTGGAAACACCATATATTTT. It specifies CASSHSDSRGGNTIYF.

The chain links TRBV5-6 to TRBJ2-4; 8 positions agree with TRBD1. CDR1 SGHDT and CDR2 YYEEEE come from the germline V gene. This CDR3 has 17 residues. The junction had 5 bases not matched to a gene; V was cut back by 0 bases and J by 0 bases. CDR3 sequence (DNA): TGTGCCAGCAGCTTGGGGACAGGGACAGGAGCCAAAAACATTCAGTACTTC. Translating gives CASSLGTGTGAKNIQYF.

This chain connects TRBV7-9 to TRBJ2-7, with a weak D call TRBD1 (5 bases). V was shortened by 0 bases and J by 6 bases, with 18 bases between the two germline ends. CDR3 length equals 16 residues. Per germline, CDR1 SEHNR and CDR2 FQNEAQ (reference sequence). The CDR3 loop reads CASSLARVIRASEQYF. CDR3 in DNA: TGTGCCAGCAGCTTAGCGCGAGTCATCAGGGCAAGCGAGCAGTACTTC.

This clone has only a few counts. The rearrangement joins TRBV2 to TRBJ2-7; TRBD1 might be the D (6 bases). There are 13 residues in the CDR3. V was trimmed by 10 bases and J by 0 bases, leaving 13 bases between them. Germline CDR1 and CDR2: SNHLY and FYNNEI. In DNA form, the CDR3 reads TGTGCCATCAGCAAGGGGGACTCCTACGAGCAGTACTTC. Amino acids: CAISKGDSYEQYF.

The chain employs TRBV9 and TRBJ2-5; TRBD2 might be the D (7 bases). CDR3 size: 15 residues. Trimming left V 0 bases short and J 5 bases short, with 14 bases between. The germline V gene has CDR1 SGDLS and CDR2 YYNGEE. The CDR3 spells CASSVAGGVTETQYF. CDR3 DNA: TGTGCCAGCAGCGTAGCGGGGGGCGTGACGGAGACCCAGTACTTC. Full variable domain (missing parts from reference TRBV9 and TRBJ2-5): DSGVTQTPKHLITATGQRVTLRCSPRSGDLSVYWYQQSLDQGLQFLIQYYNGEERAKGNILERFSAQQFPDLHSELNLSSLELGDSALYFCASSVAGGVTETQYFGPGTRLLVL.

This clone was seen only a few times. This sequence joins TRBV7-9 and TRBJ1-1; 7 bases match TRBD1. Trimming removed 5 bases from V and 0 bases from J; junction bases left unmatched: 3. CDR3 length: 14 amino acids. CDR1 and CDR2 (germline): SEHNR, FQNEAQ (reference sequence). CDR3 residues: CASSRGTVNTEAFF. CDR3 nucleotide sequence: TGTGCCAGCAGCCGTGGGACAGTGAACACTGAAGCTTTCTTT.

The chain carries TRBV7-8 and TRBJ2-7; D possibly corresponds to TRBD2 (6 bases). This CDR3 contains 16 residues. V lost 5 bases and J lost 0, with 17 bases in between. Germline assignment: CDR1 SGHVS and CDR2 FQNEAQ. The CDR3 DNA reads as TGTGCCAGCAGCCTCTCCGGTCGCGGGGCCTCCTACGAGCAGTACTTC. Translating gives CASSLSGRGASYEQYF. The entire variable domain, with the rest obtained from reference TRBV7-8 and TRBJ2-7, is as follows: GAGVSQSPRYKVAKRGQDVALRCDPISGHVSLFWYQQALGQGPEFLTYFQNEAQLDKSGLPSDRFFAERPEGSVSTLKIQRTQQEDSAVYLCASSLSGRGASYEQYFGPGTRLTVT.

This chain uses TRBV3-1 (or the pseudogene TRBV3-2) with TRBJ1-2, with TRBD1 identical over 7 bases. The CDR3 has 15 residues. Germline trimming cut 1 base from V and 5 bases from J; bases unmatched to any gene: 7. The V gene's germline CDR1 is LGHDT and CDR2 YNNKEL (reference sequence). The CDR3 DNA reads TGTGCCAGCAGCCAAGCGGAGGGGGCGCTTTATGGCTACACCTTC. Protein: CASSQAEGALYGYTF.

V gene TRBV18 combines with J gene TRBJ1-5; D is ambiguous. The length of the CDR3 is 15 residues. Trimming pared 3 bases from V and 6 bases from J, leaving 15 bases between. Germline V gene data show CDR1 as KGHSH and CDR2 as LQKENI. The chain's CDR3 is CASSPNSQVGQPQHF. In nucleotides, the CDR3 is TGTGCCAGCTCACCTAACAGTCAGGTGGGTCAGCCCCAGCATTTT.

The V gene is TRBV4-3, the J gene TRBJ2-1, with D unclear. Germline lookup yields CDR1 LGHNA and CDR2 YSLEER. This CDR3 contains 13 residues. V lost 0 bases, J lost 9 bases, and 9 bases lay in between. The CDR3 nucleotides are TGCGCCAGCAGCCAAGATAGTGGCGGTGAGCAGTTCTTC. It is translated as CASSQDSGGEQFF.

J is TRBJ2-7 and V is TRBV7-2; 8 bases agree with TRBD1. The ends lost 1 base at V and 5 bases at J; junction bases unmatched: 7. CDR3 length: 15 amino acids. Per the germline V gene, CDR1 is SGHTA and CDR2 is FQGNSA. CDR3 in DNA: TGTGCCAGCAGCTTAGGAGGACAGGGAACCAACGAGCAGTACTTC. The encoded protein is CASSLGGQGTNEQYF.

A few counts support this clone. The chain couples TRBV19 to TRBJ1-2; D is unresolved. This CDR3 comprises 15 residues. From germline, CDR1 is LNHDA and CDR2 SQIVND (reference sequence). Trimming removed 6 bases from V and 6 bases from J, with 20 bases in between. CDR3 protein: CASSDPRGQSDGYTF. The CDR3 DNA reads as TGTGCCAGTAGCGACCCCCGCGGCCAGTCGGATGGCTACACCTTC.

This sequence joins TRBV27 and TRBJ2-7; D might be TRBD1 (5 bases). CDR3 size: 14 residues. Deletions cut 2 bases from V and 3 bases from J, with 11 bases between. Germline V gene sequence: CDR1 MNHEY, CDR2 SMNVEV (reference sequence). CDR3 amino acids: CASSLQGFNYEQYF. The CDR3 DNA sequence: TGTGCCAGCAGTTTACAGGGATTTAACTACGAGCAGTACTTC.